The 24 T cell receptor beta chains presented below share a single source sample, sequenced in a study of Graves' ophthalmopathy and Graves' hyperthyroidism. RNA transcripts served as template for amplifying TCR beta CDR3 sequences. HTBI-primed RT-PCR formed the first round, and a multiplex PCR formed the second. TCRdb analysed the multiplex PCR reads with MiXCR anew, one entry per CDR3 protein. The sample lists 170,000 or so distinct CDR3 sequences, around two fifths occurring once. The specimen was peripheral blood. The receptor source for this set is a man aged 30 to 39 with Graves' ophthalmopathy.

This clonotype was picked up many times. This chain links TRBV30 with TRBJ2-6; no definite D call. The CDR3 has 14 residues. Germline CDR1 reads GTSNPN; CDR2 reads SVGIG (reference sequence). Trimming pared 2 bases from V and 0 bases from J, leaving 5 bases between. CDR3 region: CAWSKNSGANVLTF. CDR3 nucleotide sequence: TGTGCCTGGAGTAAGAACTCTGGGGCCAACGTCCTGACTTTC. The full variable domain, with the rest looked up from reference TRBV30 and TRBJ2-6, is SQTIHQWPATLVQPVGSPLSLECTVEGTSNPNLYWYRQAAGRGLQLLFYSVGIGQISSEVPQNLSASRPQDRQFILSSKKLLLSDSGFYLCAWSKNSGANVLTFGAGSRLTVL.

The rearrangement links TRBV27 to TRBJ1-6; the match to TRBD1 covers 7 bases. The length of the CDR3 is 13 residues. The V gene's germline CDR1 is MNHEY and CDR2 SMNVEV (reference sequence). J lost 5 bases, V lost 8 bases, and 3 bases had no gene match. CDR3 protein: CASQQGHNSPLHF. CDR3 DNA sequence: TGTGCCAGCCAACAGGGGCATAATTCACCCCTCCACTTT.

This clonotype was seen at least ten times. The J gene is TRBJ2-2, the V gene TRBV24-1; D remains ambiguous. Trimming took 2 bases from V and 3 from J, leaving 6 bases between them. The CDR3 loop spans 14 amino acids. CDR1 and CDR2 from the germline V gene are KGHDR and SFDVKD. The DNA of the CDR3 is TGTGCCACCAGTGATTCGGAATACACCGGGGAGCTGTTTTTT. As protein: CATSDSEYTGELFF.

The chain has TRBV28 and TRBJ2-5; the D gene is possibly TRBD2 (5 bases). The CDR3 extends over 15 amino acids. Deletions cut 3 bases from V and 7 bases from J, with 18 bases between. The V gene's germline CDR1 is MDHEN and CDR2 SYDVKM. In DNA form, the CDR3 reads TGTGCCAGCAGTTTTCGGGGTTCGCGGATAGGGACCCAGTACTTC. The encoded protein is CASSFRGSRIGTQYF.

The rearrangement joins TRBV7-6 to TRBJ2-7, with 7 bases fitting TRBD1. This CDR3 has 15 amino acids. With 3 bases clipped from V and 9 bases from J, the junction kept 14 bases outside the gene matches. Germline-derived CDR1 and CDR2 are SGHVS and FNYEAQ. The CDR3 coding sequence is TGTGCCAGCAGCTTCCGTCCCCGGGACAGTATGGGGCAGTACTTC. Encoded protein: CASSFRPRDSMGQYF. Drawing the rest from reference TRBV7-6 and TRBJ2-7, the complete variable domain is GAGVSQSPRYKVTKRGQDVALRCDPISGHVSLYWYRQALGQGPEFLTYFNYEAQQDKSGLPNDRFSAERPEGSISTLTIQRTEQRDSAMYRCASSFRPRDSMGQYFGPGTRLTVT.

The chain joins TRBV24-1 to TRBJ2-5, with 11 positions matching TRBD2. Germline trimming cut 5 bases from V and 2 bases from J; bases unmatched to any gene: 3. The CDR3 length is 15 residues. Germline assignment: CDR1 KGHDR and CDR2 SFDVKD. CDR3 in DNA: TGTGCCACCAGTGCTGCTAGCGGGAGGCAAGAGACCCAGTACTTC. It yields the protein CATSAASGRQETQYF.

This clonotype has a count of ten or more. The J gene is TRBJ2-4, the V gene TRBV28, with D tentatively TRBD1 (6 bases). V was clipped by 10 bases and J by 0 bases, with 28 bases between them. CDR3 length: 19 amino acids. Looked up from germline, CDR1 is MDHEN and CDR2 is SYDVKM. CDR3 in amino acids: CATKGGTGLKVGAKNIQYF. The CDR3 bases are TGTGCCACCAAAGGGGGAACAGGGTTGAAGGTTGGAGCCAAAAACATTCAGTACTTC.

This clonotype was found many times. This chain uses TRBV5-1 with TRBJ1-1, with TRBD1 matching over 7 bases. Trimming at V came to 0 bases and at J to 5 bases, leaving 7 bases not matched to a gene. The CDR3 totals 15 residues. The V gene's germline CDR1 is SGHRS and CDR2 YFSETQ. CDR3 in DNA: TGCGCCAGCAGCTTGGGGGGGGACAGCGGGACTGAAGCTTTCTTT. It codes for CASSLGGDSGTEAFF.

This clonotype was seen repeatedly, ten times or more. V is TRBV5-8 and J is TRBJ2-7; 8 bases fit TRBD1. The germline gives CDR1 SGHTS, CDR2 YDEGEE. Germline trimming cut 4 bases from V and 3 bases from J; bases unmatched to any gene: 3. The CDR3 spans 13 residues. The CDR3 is CASSVRGHYEQYF. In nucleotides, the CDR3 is TGTGCCAGCAGCGTCAGGGGGCACTACGAGCAGTACTTC.

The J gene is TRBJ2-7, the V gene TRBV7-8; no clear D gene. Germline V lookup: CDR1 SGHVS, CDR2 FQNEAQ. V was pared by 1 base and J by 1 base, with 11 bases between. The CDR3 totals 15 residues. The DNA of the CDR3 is TGTGCCAGCAGCTTAGGTTGGGGTAGATCCTACGAGCAGTACTTC. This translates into CASSLGWGRSYEQYF. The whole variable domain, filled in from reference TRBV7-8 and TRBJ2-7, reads GAGVSQSPRYKVAKRGQDVALRCDPISGHVSLFWYQQALGQGPEFLTYFQNEAQLDKSGLPSDRFFAERPEGSVSTLKIQRTQQEDSAVYLCASSLGWGRSYEQYFGPGTRLTVT.

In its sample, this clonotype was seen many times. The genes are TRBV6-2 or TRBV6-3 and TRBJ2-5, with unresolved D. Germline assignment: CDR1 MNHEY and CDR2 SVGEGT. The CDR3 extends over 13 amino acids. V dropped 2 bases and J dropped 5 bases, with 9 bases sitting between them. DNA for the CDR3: TGTGCCAGCAGTTACCCGCCAGTCGAGACCCAGTACTTC. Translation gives CASSYPPVETQYF.

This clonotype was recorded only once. This CDR3 reads CASSLNGGPQETQYF. DNA of the CDR3: TGTGCCAGCAGCTTAAACGGGGGCCCCCAAGAGACCCAGTACTTC. The chain carries TRBV7-8 and TRBJ2-5; either TRBD1 or TRBD2 may supply D (6 bases each). The CDR3 is 15 amino acids. Germline CDR1 SGHVS, CDR2 FQNEAQ. Trimming removed 2 bases at V and 1 base at J, with 11 bases between.

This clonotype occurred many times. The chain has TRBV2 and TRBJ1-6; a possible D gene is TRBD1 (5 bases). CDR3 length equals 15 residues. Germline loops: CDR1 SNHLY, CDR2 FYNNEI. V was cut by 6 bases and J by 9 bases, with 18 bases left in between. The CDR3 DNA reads TGTGCCAGCAGGCAGACAGAGACCCTCGGTTCACCCCTCCACTTT. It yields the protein CASRQTETLGSPLHF. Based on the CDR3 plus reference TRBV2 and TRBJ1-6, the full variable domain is EPEVTQTPSHQVTQMGQEVILRCVPISNHLYFYWYRQILGQKVEFLVSFYNNEISEKSEIFDDQFSVERPDGSNFTLKIRSTKLEDSAMYFCASRQTETLGSPLHFGNGTRLTVT.

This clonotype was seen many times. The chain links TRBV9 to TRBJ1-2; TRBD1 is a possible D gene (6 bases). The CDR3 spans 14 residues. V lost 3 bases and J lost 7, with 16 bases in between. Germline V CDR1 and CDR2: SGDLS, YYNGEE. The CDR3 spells CASSARAGGGGYTF. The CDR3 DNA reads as TGTGCCAGCAGCGCCCGAGCCGGGGGCGGTGGCTACACCTTC.

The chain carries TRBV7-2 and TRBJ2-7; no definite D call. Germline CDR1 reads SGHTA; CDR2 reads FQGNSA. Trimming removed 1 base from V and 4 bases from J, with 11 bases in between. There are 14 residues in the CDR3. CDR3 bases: TGTGCCAGCAGCTTAGAAGTGGGTTCTTACGAGCAGTACTTC. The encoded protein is CASSLEVGSYEQYF.

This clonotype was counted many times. The CDR3 DNA reads TGTGCCAGCAGCCCTATGGGGAGTCTGAACACTGAAGCTTTCTTT. This codes for CASSPMGSLNTEAFF. The chain joins TRBV5-8 to TRBJ1-1, with no clear D. The CDR3 contains 15 residues. Trimming took 4 bases from V and 0 from J, leaving 13 bases between them. In germline, CDR1 is SGHTS, CDR2 YDEGEE.

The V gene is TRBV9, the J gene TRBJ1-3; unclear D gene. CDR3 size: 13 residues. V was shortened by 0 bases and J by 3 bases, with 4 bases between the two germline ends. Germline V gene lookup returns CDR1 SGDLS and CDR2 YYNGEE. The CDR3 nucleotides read TGTGCCAGCAGCGTAGAACTTGGAAACACCATATATTTT. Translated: CASSVELGNTIYF.

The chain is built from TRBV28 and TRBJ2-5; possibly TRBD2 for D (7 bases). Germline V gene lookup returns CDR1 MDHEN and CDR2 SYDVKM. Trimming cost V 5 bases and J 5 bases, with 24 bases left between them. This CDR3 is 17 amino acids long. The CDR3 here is CASSQPKGGRAYETQYF. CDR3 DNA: TGTGCCAGCAGTCAACCAAAAGGGGGGAGGGCCTATGAGACCCAGTACTTC. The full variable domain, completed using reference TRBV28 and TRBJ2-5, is DVKVTQSSRYLVKRTGEKVFLECVQDMDHENMFWYRQDPGLGLRLIYFSYDVKMKEKGDIPEGYSVSREKKERFSLILESASTNQTSMYLCASSQPKGGRAYETQYFGPGTRLLVL.

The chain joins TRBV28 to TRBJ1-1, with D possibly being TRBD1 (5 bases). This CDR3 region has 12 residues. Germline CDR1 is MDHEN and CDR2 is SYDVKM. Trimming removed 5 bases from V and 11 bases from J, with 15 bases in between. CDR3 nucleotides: TGTGCCAGCAGTCCCCCGGGGGGTGAGGCTTTCTTT. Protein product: CASSPPGGEAFF.

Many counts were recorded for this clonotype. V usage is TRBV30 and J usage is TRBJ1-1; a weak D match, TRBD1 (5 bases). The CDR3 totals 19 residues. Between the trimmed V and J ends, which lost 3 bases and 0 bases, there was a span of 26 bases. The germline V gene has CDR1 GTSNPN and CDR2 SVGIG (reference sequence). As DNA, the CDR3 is TGTGCCTGGAGCTCCATCTACCTTGCGGCAGGGTGGTTGAACACTGAAGCTTTCTTT. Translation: CAWSSIYLAAGWLNTEAFF. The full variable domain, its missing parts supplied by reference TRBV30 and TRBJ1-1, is SQTIHQWPATLVQPVGSPLSLECTVEGTSNPNLYWYRQAAGRGLQLLFYSVGIGQISSEVPQNLSASRPQDRQFILSSKKLLLSDSGFYLCAWSSIYLAAGWLNTEAFFGQGTRLTVV.

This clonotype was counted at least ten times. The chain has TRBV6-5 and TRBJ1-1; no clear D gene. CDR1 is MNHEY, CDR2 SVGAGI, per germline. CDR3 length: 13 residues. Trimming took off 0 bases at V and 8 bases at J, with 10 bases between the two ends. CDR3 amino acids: CASSYSPTREAFF. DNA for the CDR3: TGTGCCAGCAGTTACTCCCCGACCCGAGAAGCTTTCTTT.

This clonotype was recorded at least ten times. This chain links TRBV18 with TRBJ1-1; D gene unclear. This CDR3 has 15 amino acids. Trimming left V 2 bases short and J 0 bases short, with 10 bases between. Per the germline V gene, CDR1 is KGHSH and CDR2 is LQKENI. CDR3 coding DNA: TGTGCCAGCTCACCATCAGTGGTATTGAACACTGAAGCTTTCTTT. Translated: CASSPSVVLNTEAFF.

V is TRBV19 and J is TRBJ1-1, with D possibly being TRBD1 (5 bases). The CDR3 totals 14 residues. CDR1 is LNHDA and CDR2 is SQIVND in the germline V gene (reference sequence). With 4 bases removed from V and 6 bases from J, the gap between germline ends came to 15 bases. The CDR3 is CASSKVPRGAEAFF. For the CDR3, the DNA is TGTGCCAGTAGTAAGGTCCCCCGGGGGGCTGAAGCTTTCTTT.

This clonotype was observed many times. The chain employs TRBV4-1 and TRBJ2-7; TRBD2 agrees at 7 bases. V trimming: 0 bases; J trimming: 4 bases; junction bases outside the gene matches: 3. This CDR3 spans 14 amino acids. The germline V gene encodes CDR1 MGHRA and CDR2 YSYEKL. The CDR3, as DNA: TGCGCCAGCAGCCAAGAAGCGGGGTTTTACGAGCAGTACTTC. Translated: CASSQEAGFYEQYF.